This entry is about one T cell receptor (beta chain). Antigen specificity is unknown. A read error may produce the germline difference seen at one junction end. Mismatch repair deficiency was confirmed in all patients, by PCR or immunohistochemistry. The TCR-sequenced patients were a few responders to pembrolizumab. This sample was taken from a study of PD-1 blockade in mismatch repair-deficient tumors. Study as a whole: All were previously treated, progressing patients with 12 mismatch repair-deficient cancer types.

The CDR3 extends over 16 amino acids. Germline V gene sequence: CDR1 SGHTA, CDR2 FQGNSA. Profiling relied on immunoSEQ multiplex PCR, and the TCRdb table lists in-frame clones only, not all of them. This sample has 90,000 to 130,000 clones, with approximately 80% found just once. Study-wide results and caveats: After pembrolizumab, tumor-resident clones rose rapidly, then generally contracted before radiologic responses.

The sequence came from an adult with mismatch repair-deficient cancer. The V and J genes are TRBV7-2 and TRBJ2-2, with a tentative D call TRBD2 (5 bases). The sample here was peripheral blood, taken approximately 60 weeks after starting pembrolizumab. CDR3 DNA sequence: TGTGCCAGCAGATTAGTGGCGGGCAACAGCGCCGGGGAGCTGTTTTTT. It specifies CASRLVAGNSAGELFF.